What follows is one T cell receptor beta chain and its context. Its specificity is not known. With V trimmed by 8 bases and J by 6 bases, 11 bases remained unmatched. In germline, CDR1 is SNHLY, CDR2 FYNNEI. This CDR3 has 15 residues. The data stem from a study of cytomegalovirus exposure and HLA in healthy donors. Study-level background: Of the donors genotyped, some 400 in all, less than 90% fell in the Caucasian-associated ancestry cluster. Study outcomes and limitations: The classifier, whose performance was assessed in both the original and validation cohorts, reportedly diagnosed cytomegalovirus status with high specificity and sensitivity.

The PCR was carried out with 60 Vbeta primers and 13 Jbeta primers. Using immunoSEQ multiplex PCR, the repertoire was profiled, and TCRdb retains in-frame clones only, with some absent. The table lists around 170,000 clones, around 79% of them singletons, with approximately 0.47% in the top ten. What was sequenced was PBMCs. The chain recombines TRBV2 with TRBJ1-5, with 9 bases that match TRBD1. This receptor was obtained from a woman aged 45-65 years in good health and CMV-seronegative. Here the CDR3 DNA reads TGTGCCAGCGCAGGACAGGGGACGTACGTTCAGCCCCAGCATTTT. Translation gives CASAGQGTYVQPQHF.